A single sample gave rise to the 18 T cell receptor beta chains below, sequenced in a study of T-cell reconstitution after alpha-beta-depleted transplantation in children (dated by TCRdb to 2016 to 2018). Taken with the paper, the label for treatment or condition translates to: allogeneic hematopoietic cell transplantation with graft depleted of TCRalphabeta T cells and CD19 B cells. Library preparation employed PCR. Sequencing took place on an Illumina HiSeq 2500. Molecular barcoding was employed in the preparation of TCR libraries, with unique molecular identifiers being used to normalize TCRbeta repertoire quantification. TCRdb reran the public reads through fastp at Q25 and MiXCR, keeping productive beta chains. Here each entry gathers all rows of one CDR3 protein and keeps the most common genes and DNA. This sample is represented by roughly 100,000 distinct CDR3 sequences; roughly 7.6% of them were singletons. The top ten hold 15% to 20% of the sample.

Sequences were derived from PBMCs, sampled before TCRalphabeta/CD19-depleted stem cell transplant. The receptors were gathered from a boy aged 2 to 10 with acute lymphoblastic leukemia, due to receive a stem cell transplant.

Ten or more counts support this clonotype. The V and J genes are TRBV12-3 or TRBV12-4 and TRBJ2-7, with TRBD2 matching 10 bases. With 6 bases clipped from V and 2 bases from J, the junction kept 13 bases outside the gene matches. The CDR3 totals 17 residues. The CDR3 coding sequence is TGTGCCAGCAGCCGCCTCCGACTAGCGGGCCTTCCCTACGAGCAGTACTTC. It encodes CASSRLRLAGLPYEQYF.

The table lists this clonotype with a few counts. The chain is built from TRBV3-1 and TRBJ2-7; D is possibly TRBD2 (7 bases). The CDR3 consists of 13 residues. The V gene lost 7 bases and the J gene lost 6 bases, with 16 bases spanning the gap. Germline CDR1 LGHDT, CDR2 YNNKEL (reference sequence). The CDR3 region has the DNA TGTGCCAGCACCGATGGGGGGGGGCTCGAGCAGTACTTC. It specifies CASTDGGGLEQYF.

This clonotype was detected ten times or more. CDR3 residues: CSAGGYNEKLFF. CDR3 DNA sequence: TGCAGTGCTGGGGGTTATAATGAAAAACTGTTTTTT. The chain links TRBV20-1 to TRBJ1-4; weak D call: TRBD1 (5 bases). The V gene lost 5 bases and the J gene lost 4 bases, with 8 bases spanning the gap. Germline assignment: CDR1 DFQATT and CDR2 SNEGSKA (reference sequence). CDR3 length equals 12 residues.

This clonotype was detected a few times. The CDR3 nucleotides are TGCGCCAGCAGCCAAGAGGGCAGGGACTACACTGAAGCTTTCTTT. Its protein product is CASSQEGRDYTEAFF. The chain is built from TRBV4-1 and TRBJ1-1; possible D gene TRBD1, 5 bases. Per germline, CDR1 MGHRA and CDR2 YSYEKL. This CDR3 is built from 15 residues. Trimming pared 0 bases from V and 3 bases from J, leaving 11 bases between.

This clonotype was seen at least ten times. The rearrangement uses TRBV6-1 and TRBJ2-1; TRBD2 matches at 11 bases. Germline V lookup: CDR1 MNHNS, CDR2 SASEGT. CDR3 length: 15 residues. After removal of 6 bases from V and 2 bases from J, the junction contained 3 bases not matched to a gene. CDR3 sequence reads: CASRIAGGPYNEQFF. The CDR3 DNA reads as TGTGCCAGCAGGATAGCGGGGGGGCCCTACAATGAGCAGTTCTTC.

This clonotype turned up a few times. V usage is TRBV12-3 or TRBV12-4 and J usage is TRBJ2-7, with D tentatively TRBD1 (6 bases). Trimming cost V 6 bases and J 0 bases, with 12 bases left between them. This CDR3 spans 14 amino acids. The CDR3 DNA sequence: TGTGCCAGCAGACAGACAGGCATCTCCTACGAGCAGTACTTC. Translation gives CASRQTGISYEQYF.

The chain recombines TRBV12-3 or TRBV12-4 with TRBJ1-1; maybe TRBD1 (5 bases). This CDR3 region has 15 residues. Between the trimmed V and J ends, which lost 4 bases and 4 bases, there was a span of 16 bases. CDR3 DNA: TGTGCCAGCAGTTCCCCGGAGAGAGGGGCCACTGAAGCTTTCTTT. Encoded protein: CASSSPERGATEAFF.

This clonotype was seen many times. The J gene is TRBJ1-1, the V gene TRBV20-1; the D gene is possibly TRBD1 (5 bases). The CDR3 runs 14 residues. Germline assignment: CDR1 DFQATT and CDR2 SNEGSKA (reference sequence). V gave up 0 bases and J gave up 1 base, with 9 bases separating them. This CDR3 is CSAREPGRNTEAFF. CDR3 DNA: TGCAGTGCTAGAGAACCAGGGAGGAACACTGAAGCTTTCTTT.

Ten or more counts support this clonotype. The chain couples TRBV29-1 to TRBJ2-5; 7 bases map to TRBD2. The germline V gene encodes CDR1 SQVTM and CDR2 ANQGSEA. V was clipped by 4 bases and J by 5 bases; unmatched bases: 4. The CDR3 length is 12 residues. CDR3 residues: CSVGTRSETQYF. CDR3 coding DNA: TGCAGCGTTGGGACTAGGAGTGAGACCCAGTACTTC.

This clonotype has only a few counts. The chain joins TRBV7-2 to TRBJ1-2; D gene uncertain. In germline, CDR1 is SGHTA, CDR2 FQGNSA. The CDR3 sequence is 13 residues long. Trimming pared 4 bases from V and 4 bases from J, leaving 10 bases between. CDR3 bases: TGTGCCAGCAGCTCTACAGTCTTCTATGGCTACACCTTC. Amino acids: CASSSTVFYGYTF.

This clonotype was recorded a few times. The V gene is TRBV4-1, the J gene TRBJ2-5; the match to TRBD2 covers 14 bases. With V trimmed by 1 base and J by 5 bases, 3 bases remained unmatched. Germline lookup yields CDR1 MGHRA and CDR2 YSYEKL. The CDR3 length is 16 residues. Here the CDR3 reads CASSQGLAGGRETQYF. DNA for the CDR3: TGCGCCAGCAGCCAAGGACTAGCGGGGGGGCGGGAGACCCAGTACTTC.

This clonotype came up many times. The chain uses TRBV4-2 and TRBJ1-1; the D is unclear. The V gene's germline CDR1 is LGHNA and CDR2 YNFKEQ. This CDR3 is built from 15 residues. The V end was cut by 0 bases, the J end by 1 base, with 9 bases between. The CDR3 nucleotides read TGTGCCAGCAGCCAAGATATTGGACGGAACACTGAAGCTTTCTTT. Translating it yields CASSQDIGRNTEAFF.

This clonotype was seen many times. The chain combines TRBV20-1 with TRBJ2-7; D might be TRBD2 (6 bases). V lost 6 bases and J 3 bases, leaving 18 bases between the germline ends. Per germline, CDR1 DFQATT and CDR2 SNEGSKA (reference sequence). The length of the CDR3 is 14 residues. The DNA of the CDR3 is TGCAGTGCCGACCGACTAGGCCACTACTACGAGCAGTACTTC. Translated, it gives CSADRLGHYYEQYF.

This clonotype has a handful of counts. Compared with germline, one end of the junction differs, possibly owing to a read error. The rearrangement links TRBV12-3 or TRBV12-4 to TRBJ1-3; 10 bases line up with TRBD1. The CDR3 extends over 16 amino acids. The CDR3 DNA is TGTGCCAGCAGTTACCGGACAGGGGGGCCTGGGAACACCATATATTTT. Translating it yields CASSYRTGGPGNTIYF.

This clonotype has a count of ten or more. The chain employs TRBV27 and TRBJ1-4; the D is unclear. CDR1 MNHEY and CDR2 SMNVEV come from the germline V gene (reference sequence). Trimming removed 0 bases at V and 7 bases at J, with 12 bases between. The CDR3 is 15 amino acids. CDR3 in amino acids: CASSLSDGSGEKLFF. As DNA, the CDR3 is TGTGCCAGCAGTTTATCGGACGGGTCGGGTGAAAAACTGTTTTTT.

This clonotype has a handful of counts. V and J are TRBV27 and TRBJ2-7; D remains ambiguous. V lost 3 bases and J lost 7, with 19 bases in between. The V gene's germline CDR1 is MNHEY and CDR2 SMNVEV (reference sequence). CDR3 length: 15 residues. CDR3 coding DNA: TGTGCCAGCAGTTTCGCGTCCGCCACCCTACGAGAGCAGTACTTC. It specifies CASSFASATLREQYF.

V usage is TRBV6-2 or TRBV6-3 and J usage is TRBJ2-1; 14 bases match TRBD2. This CDR3 comprises 14 residues. Germline CDR1 reads MNHEY; CDR2 reads SVGEGT. The J segment lost 8 bases and the V segment lost 9 bases, leaving 6 bases of the junction unmatched. DNA for the CDR3: TGTGCCAGTCGACTAGCGGGGGGGCCCTATGAGCAGTTCTTC. It yields the protein CASRLAGGPYEQFF.

This chain uses TRBV12-3 or TRBV12-4 with TRBJ1-4; D is possibly TRBD1 (5 bases). V gave up 3 bases and J gave up 8 bases, with 10 bases separating them. CDR3 length: 13 residues. As DNA, the CDR3 is TGTGCCAGCAGTTTCAGGGTACAGGAAAAACTGTTTTTT. Encoded protein: CASSFRVQEKLFF.